Listed below are T cell receptor beta chains from one sample, sequenced in a study of cytomegalovirus exposure and HLA in healthy donors. The repertoire was sequenced with immunoSEQ multiplex PCR; TCRdb's copy has only in-frame clones and lacks some. Of fewer than 130,000 clones detected, 89% appear once; the ten largest clones hold around 2%. The specimen was PBMCs. The source of these receptors is a woman aged 18 to 35 in good health and CMV-seronegative. CDR3s include the opening cysteine and the closing phenylalanine or tryptophan. Each record gives: clone size, J gene, D gene, V gene, CDR3 length, CDR3 DNA, CDR3 protein. The D gene is left open where the match is weak. Only part of the rows carry a size: once, few, many, or a class if the clone is expanded.

clone size: -; J gene: TRBJ2-3; D gene: -; V gene: TRBV19; CDR3 length: 14; CDR3 DNA: TGTGCCAGTAGTATACAGGGCTACACAGATACGCAGTATTTT; CDR3 protein: CASSIQGYTDTQYF
clone size: once; J gene: TRBJ2-1; D gene: TRBD1; V gene: TRBV28; CDR3 length: 17; CDR3 DNA: TGTGCCAGCAGACTCGCTTACCGGGACAGGTTATACAATGAGCAGTTCTTC; CDR3 protein: CASRLAYRDRLYNEQFF
clone size: -; J gene: TRBJ1-2; D gene: TRBD1; V gene: TRBV5-4; CDR3 length: 13; CDR3 DNA: TGTGCCAGCAGCCCGGACAGGAACTATGGCTACACCTTC; CDR3 protein: CASSPDRNYGYTF
clone size: -; J gene: TRBJ2-1; D gene: -; V gene: TRBV4-3; CDR3 length: 16; CDR3 DNA: TGCGCCAGCAGCCACCTCTTATTAGCGGCTGAAAATGAGCAGTTCTTC; CDR3 protein: CASSHLLLAAENEQFF
clone size: -; J gene: TRBJ1-5; D gene: -; V gene: TRBV15; CDR3 length: 16; CDR3 DNA: TGTGCCACCAGCGTAGCTTACCGGGACAACGACCAGCCCCAGCATTTT; CDR3 protein: CATSVAYRDNDQPQHF
clone size: few; J gene: TRBJ1-2; D gene: TRBD1; V gene: TRBV18; CDR3 length: 13; CDR3 DNA: TGTGCCAGCTCAACCGGGACAGGGAATGGCTACACCTTC; CDR3 protein: CASSTGTGNGYTF
clone size: -; J gene: TRBJ2-3; D gene: TRBD1; V gene: TRBV6-5; CDR3 length: 14; CDR3 DNA: TGTGCCAGCAGTGACAGGGGGCGAACAGATACGCAGTATTTT; CDR3 protein: CASSDRGRTDTQYF
clone size: -; J gene: TRBJ2-7; D gene: -; V gene: TRBV7-8; CDR3 length: 13; CDR3 DNA: TGTGCCAGCAGCTTAGTGGACAGCTACGAGCAGTACTTC; CDR3 protein: CASSLVDSYEQYF
clone size: -; J gene: TRBJ2-5; D gene: TRBD1; V gene: TRBV2; CDR3 length: 13; CDR3 DNA: TGTGCCAACAGCGACAGGGGGCAAGAGACCCAGTACTTC; CDR3 protein: CANSDRGQETQYF
clone size: -; J gene: TRBJ2-5; D gene: TRBD1; V gene: TRBV28; CDR3 length: 16; CDR3 DNA: TGTGCCAGCAGGTTCCTCCCGGGACAGGGCCAAGAGACCCAGTACTTC; CDR3 protein: CASRFLPGQGQETQYF
clone size: -; J gene: TRBJ2-7; D gene: TRBD1; V gene: TRBV5-1; CDR3 length: 18; CDR3 DNA: TGCGCCAGCAGCTTGGAGGGTTCCGGGGTACAGGGGTTCTACGAGCAGTACTTC; CDR3 protein: CASSLEGSGVQGFYEQYF
clone size: -; J gene: TRBJ2-7; D gene: -; V gene: TRBV5-8; CDR3 length: 17; CDR3 DNA: TGTGCCAGCAGCTTGTCCGTTCACAGATTAAGCTCCTACGAGCAGTACTTC; CDR3 protein: CASSLSVHRLSSYEQYF
clone size: -; J gene: TRBJ2-3; D gene: TRBD2; V gene: TRBV5-1; CDR3 length: 13; CDR3 DNA: TGCGCCAGCAGCGTGCGGGGGACAGATACGCAGTATTTT; CDR3 protein: CASSVRGTDTQYF
clone size: -; J gene: TRBJ2-7; D gene: -; V gene: TRBV6-6; CDR3 length: 13; CDR3 DNA: TGTGCCAGCAGACAACATCCAACCTACGAGCAGTACTTC; CDR3 protein: CASRQHPTYEQYF
clone size: -; J gene: TRBJ1-6; D gene: -; V gene: TRBV28; CDR3 length: 16; CDR3 DNA: TGTGCCAGCAGTCCTGCACAGGGCTCCTATAATTCACCCCTCCACTTT; CDR3 protein: CASSPAQGSYNSPLHF
clone size: -; J gene: TRBJ2-5; D gene: TRBD2; V gene: TRBV2; CDR3 length: 16; CDR3 DNA: TGTGCCAGCAGCGCCACCGGGACTAGCGGCGAAGAGACCCAGTACTTC; CDR3 protein: CASSATGTSGEETQYF
clone size: -; J gene: TRBJ1-2; D gene: -; V gene: TRBV19; CDR3 length: 13; CDR3 DNA: TGTGCCAGTAGCATAGACACTAACTATGGCTACACCTTC; CDR3 protein: CASSIDTNYGYTF
clone size: -; J gene: TRBJ1-3; D gene: -; V gene: TRBV6-6; CDR3 length: 14; CDR3 DNA: TGTGCCAGCATTGCGCCTTTAAGAGGAAACACCATATATTTT; CDR3 protein: CASIAPLRGNTIYF
clone size: -; J gene: TRBJ1-2; D gene: -; V gene: TRBV4-3; CDR3 length: 14; CDR3 DNA: TGCGCCAGCAGCCAATCTCCGGGGGACTATGGCTACACCTTC; CDR3 protein: CASSQSPGDYGYTF
clone size: -; J gene: TRBJ2-7; D gene: -; V gene: TRBV9; CDR3 length: 13; CDR3 DNA: TGTGCCAGCAGCGTAGACTCGACCTACGAGCAGTACTTC; CDR3 protein: CASSVDSTYEQYF
clone size: -; J gene: TRBJ2-1; D gene: TRBD2; V gene: TRBV27; CDR3 length: 15; CDR3 DNA: TGTGCCAGCAGTTTAGGGCTAGCGGGGGTCAATGAGCAGTTCTTC; CDR3 protein: CASSLGLAGVNEQFF
clone size: -; J gene: TRBJ2-3; D gene: TRBD2; V gene: TRBV9; CDR3 length: 16; CDR3 DNA: TGTGCCAGCAGCGCGGATATGAGCGGGGGGCCTAATACGCAGTATTTT; CDR3 protein: CASSADMSGGPNTQYF
clone size: -; J gene: TRBJ2-3; D gene: TRBD2; V gene: TRBV5-4; CDR3 length: 16; CDR3 DNA: TGTGCCAGCAGCCCAAGGACTAGCGGGGGGGCGGATACGCAGTATTTT; CDR3 protein: CASSPRTSGGADTQYF
clone size: -; J gene: TRBJ1-3; D gene: -; V gene: TRBV11-2; CDR3 length: 13; CDR3 DNA: TGTGCCAGCAGCTTGTTAGCTGGAAACACCATATATTTT; CDR3 protein: CASSLLAGNTIYF
clone size: -; J gene: TRBJ1-5; D gene: -; V gene: TRBV10-3; CDR3 length: 18; CDR3 DNA: TGTGCCATCAGTGAAGCGTCAGGGGAGTGGTATAGCAATCAGCCCCAGCATTTT; CDR3 protein: CAISEASGEWYSNQPQHF
clone size: -; J gene: TRBJ2-5; D gene: -; V gene: TRBV4-1; CDR3 length: 14; CDR3 DNA: TGCGCCAGCAGCCAAGAGGGGACTTGGGAGACCCAGTACTTC; CDR3 protein: CASSQEGTWETQYF
clone size: -; J gene: TRBJ2-6; D gene: -; V gene: TRBV7-2; CDR3 length: 14; CDR3 DNA: TGTGCCAGCAGTTTCGGACACCTACTCGGCGTCCTGACTTTC; CDR3 protein: CASSFGHLLGVLTF
clone size: -; J gene: TRBJ2-2; D gene: -; V gene: TRBV6-6; CDR3 length: 16; CDR3 DNA: TGTGCCAGCAGTTACCCCCCAGGGGAGAACACCGGGGAGCTGTTTTTT; CDR3 protein: CASSYPPGENTGELFF
clone size: few; J gene: TRBJ2-7; D gene: -; V gene: TRBV4-1; CDR3 length: 14; CDR3 DNA: TGCGCCAGCAGCCCAGGACAGACCTCCTACGAGCAGTACTTC; CDR3 protein: CASSPGQTSYEQYF
clone size: -; J gene: TRBJ2-1; D gene: -; V gene: TRBV10-3; CDR3 length: 16; CDR3 DNA: TGTGCCATCAGTGATTCACTACTCCGCTCCTACAATGAGCAGTTCTTC; CDR3 protein: CAISDSLLRSYNEQFF
clone size: -; J gene: TRBJ2-1; D gene: -; V gene: TRBV4-2; CDR3 length: 17; CDR3 DNA: TGTGCCAGCAGCCAAGAAGCGCGCGGTCTACAGGACAATGAGCAGTTCTTC; CDR3 protein: CASSQEARGLQDNEQFF
clone size: -; J gene: TRBJ1-4; D gene: -; V gene: TRBV28; CDR3 length: 13; CDR3 DNA: TGTGCCAGCCTTGGGGGGGCTAATGAAAAACTGTTTTTT; CDR3 protein: CASLGGANEKLFF
clone size: -; J gene: TRBJ1-1; D gene: -; V gene: TRBV10-3; CDR3 length: 12; CDR3 DNA: TGTGCCATCAGTGACCGGGACTTAGAAGCTTTCTTT; CDR3 protein: CAISDRDLEAFF
clone size: -; J gene: TRBJ2-7; D gene: -; V gene: TRBV5-4; CDR3 length: 14; CDR3 DNA: TGTGCCAGCAGCCGTTCGGGGGACCCCTACGAGCAGTACTTC; CDR3 protein: CASSRSGDPYEQYF
clone size: -; J gene: TRBJ1-2; D gene: -; V gene: TRBV4-3; CDR3 length: 14; CDR3 DNA: TGCGCCAGCAGCCAGGTGGAAACAGCATATGGCTACACCTTC; CDR3 protein: CASSQVETAYGYTF